The rows below give T cell receptor beta chains drawn from one sample of a study of blood T cell repertoires in COVID-19. Repertoires were generated with immunoSEQ multiplex PCR, while TCRdb's copy carries only in-frame clones and drops some. Found here are roughly 300,000 clones, roughly 90% of them singletons; the top ten hold 2% to 2.5%. Sequencing was done on a sample of peripheral blood. These receptors all stem from a woman in her twenties or thirties with COVID-19, enrolled during active disease. Each CDR3 is given with its conserved first and last residue. The D gene is left open where the match is weak. Rows may omit the clone size; those that give it use once, few, many or a size class.

clone size	J gene	D gene	V gene	CDR3 protein	CDR3 DNA
NA	TRBJ1-5	NA	TRBV24-1	CATSDGGLGNQPQHF	TGTGCCACCAGTGATGGGGGGTTGGGCAATCAGCCCCAGCATTTT
NA	TRBJ1-2	NA	TRBV11-2	CASSLDPTYYGYTF	TGTGCCAGCAGCTTAGACCCCACTTACTATGGCTACACCTTC
NA	TRBJ2-1	TRBD2	TRBV3-1/TRBV3-2	CASSQGASGPYNEQFF	TGTGCCAGCAGCCAAGGGGCTAGCGGGCCCTACAATGAGCAGTTCTTC
NA	TRBJ1-1	NA	TRBV5-5	CASSSGRNVGDTEAFF	TGTGCCAGCAGCTCTGGCCGCAACGTAGGGGACACTGAAGCTTTCTTT
once	TRBJ2-2	NA	TRBV30	CAWSPLGPAGELFF	TGTGCCTGGAGTCCATTGGGGCCGGCTGGGGAGCTGTTTTTT
NA	TRBJ1-4	TRBD1	TRBV5-1	CASSLGRTGVEKLFF	TGCGCCAGCAGCTTGGGCCGGACAGGGGTTGAAAAACTGTTTTTT
NA	TRBJ1-5	TRBD1	TRBV27	CASSGQGAGYQPQHF	TGTGCCAGCAGCGGACAGGGGGCAGGTTATCAGCCCCAGCATTTT
NA	TRBJ2-1	TRBD2	TRBV7-9	CASSPRTSYEEGEQFF	TGTGCCAGCAGCCCCCGGACTAGCTATGAAGAAGGTGAGCAGTTCTTC
NA	TRBJ2-3	TRBD2	TRBV5-5	CASSLTPLAGVDTQYF	TGTGCCAGCAGCTTGACTCCCCTAGCGGGAGTGGATACGCAGTATTTT
once	TRBJ1-6	NA	TRBV25-1	CASRQTSSYNSPLHF	TGTGCCAGCAGACAGACAAGCTCCTATAATTCACCCCTCCACTTT
NA	TRBJ1-5	NA	TRBV6-5	CASNDSERNQPQHF	TGTGCCAGCAACGACAGTGAACGCAATCAGCCCCAGCATTTT
NA	TRBJ2-5	TRBD2	TRBV3-1/TRBV3-2	CASSQGHTAGAHQETQYF	TGTGCCAGCAGCCAAGGTCATACAGCGGGAGCCCACCAAGAGACCCAGTACTTC